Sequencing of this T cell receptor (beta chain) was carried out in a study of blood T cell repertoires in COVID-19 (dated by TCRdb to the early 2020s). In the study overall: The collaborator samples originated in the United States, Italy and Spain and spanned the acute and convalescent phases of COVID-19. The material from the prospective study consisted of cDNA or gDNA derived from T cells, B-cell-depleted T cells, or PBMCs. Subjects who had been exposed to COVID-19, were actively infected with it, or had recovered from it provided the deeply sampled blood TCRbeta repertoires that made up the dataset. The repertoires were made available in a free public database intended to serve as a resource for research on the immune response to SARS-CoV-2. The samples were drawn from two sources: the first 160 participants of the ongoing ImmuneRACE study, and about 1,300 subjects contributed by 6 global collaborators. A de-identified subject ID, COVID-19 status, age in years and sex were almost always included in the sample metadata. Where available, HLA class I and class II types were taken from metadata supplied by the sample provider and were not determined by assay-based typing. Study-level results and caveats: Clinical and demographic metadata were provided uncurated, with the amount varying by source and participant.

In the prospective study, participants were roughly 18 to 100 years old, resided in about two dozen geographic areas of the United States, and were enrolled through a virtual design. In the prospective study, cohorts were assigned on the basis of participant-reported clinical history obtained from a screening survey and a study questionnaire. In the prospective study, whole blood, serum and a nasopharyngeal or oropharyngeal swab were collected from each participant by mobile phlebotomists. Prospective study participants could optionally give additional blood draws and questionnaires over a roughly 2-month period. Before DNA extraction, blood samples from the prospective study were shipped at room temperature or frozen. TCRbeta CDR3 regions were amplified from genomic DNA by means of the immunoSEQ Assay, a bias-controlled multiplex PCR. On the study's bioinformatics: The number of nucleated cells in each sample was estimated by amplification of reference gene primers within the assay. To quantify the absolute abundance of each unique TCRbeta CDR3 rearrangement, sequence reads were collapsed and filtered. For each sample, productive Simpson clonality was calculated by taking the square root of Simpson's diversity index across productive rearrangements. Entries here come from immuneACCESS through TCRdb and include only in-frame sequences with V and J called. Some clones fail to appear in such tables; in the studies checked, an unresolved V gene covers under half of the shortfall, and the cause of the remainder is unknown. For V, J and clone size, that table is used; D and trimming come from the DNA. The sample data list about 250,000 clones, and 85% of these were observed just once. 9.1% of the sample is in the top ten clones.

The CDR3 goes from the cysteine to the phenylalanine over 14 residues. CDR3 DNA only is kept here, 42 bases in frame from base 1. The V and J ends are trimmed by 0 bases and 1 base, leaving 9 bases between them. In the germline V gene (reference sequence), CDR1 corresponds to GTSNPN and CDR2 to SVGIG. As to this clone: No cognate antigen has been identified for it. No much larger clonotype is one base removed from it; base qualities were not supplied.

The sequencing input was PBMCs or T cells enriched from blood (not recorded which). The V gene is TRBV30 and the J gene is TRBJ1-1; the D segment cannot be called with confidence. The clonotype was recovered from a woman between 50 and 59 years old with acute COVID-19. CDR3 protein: CAWSVVAENTEAFF. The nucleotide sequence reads TGTGCCTGGAGTGTAGTGGCGGAGAACACTGAAGCTTTCTTT. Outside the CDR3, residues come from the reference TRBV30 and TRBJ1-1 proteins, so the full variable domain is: SQTIHQWPATLVQPVGSPLSLECTVEGTSNPNLYWYRQAAGRGLQLLFYSVGIGQISSEVPQNLSASRPQDRQFILSSKKLLLSDSGFYLCAWSVVAENTEAFFGQGTRLTVV.